Listed below are T cell receptor beta chains from one sample, sequenced in a study of human T cells and chemical hapten exposure. Via MiXCR, TCRdb re-called the reads, giving one row per CDR3 protein. In the table there are around 120,000 distinct CDR3 sequences, roughly 8.5% of which are singletons. The source material was whole blood. These receptors came from a human donor in good health. Some clones in this sample may be carry-over from other donors' samples. CDR3s include the opening cysteine and the closing phenylalanine or tryptophan. Fields, in order: D gene, V gene, J gene, clone size, CDR3 protein, CDR3 DNA. A D gene is named only where the DNA matches it firmly. Clone size is shown for a subset of rows, as once, few, many or a class of expanded clone.

NA	TRBV6-1	TRBJ1-1	few	CASSSSGQPNTEAFF	TGTGCCAGCTCTTCTTCTGGGCAGCCCAACACTGAAGCTTTCTTT
NA	TRBV10-2	TRBJ2-3	NA	CASSDWRATDTQYF	TGCGCCAGCAGTGATTGGAGGGCCACAGATACGCAGTATTTT
TRBD2	TRBV10-3	TRBJ2-3	NA	CAINSGGADTQYF	TGTGCCATCAATAGCGGGGGGGCTGATACGCAGTATTTT
NA	TRBV12-3/TRBV12-4	TRBJ1-1	many	CASSAGPTVTEAFF	TGTGCCAGCAGTGCCGGACCGACAGTCACTGAAGCTTTCTTT
NA	TRBV7-9	TRBJ1-3	NA	CASSLVQAPGNTIYF	TGTGCCAGCAGCTTAGTGCAGGCCCCTGGAAACACCATATATTTT
NA	TRBV30	TRBJ1-5	many	CAWGAGLSSPAANQPQHF	TGTGCCTGGGGCGCAGGTCTCTCGTCCCCAGCCGCGAATCAGCCCCAGCATTTT
TRBD1	TRBV27	TRBJ2-7	many	CASSLVRPGQGVDEQYF	TGTGCCAGCAGTTTAGTCCGCCCGGGACAGGGGGTCGACGAGCAGTACTTC
TRBD2	TRBV27	TRBJ2-1	few	CASSLFTSGGRNEQFF	TGTGCCAGCAGTTTGTTTACTAGCGGGGGGAGGAATGAGCAGTTCTTC
TRBD1	TRBV27	TRBJ2-3	few	CASGTASTDTQYF	TGTGCCAGCGGGACAGCTAGCACAGATACGCAGTATTTT
NA	TRBV27	TRBJ2-1	NA	CASSLTPLGSNEQFF	TGTGCCAGCAGTCTGACCCCGTTAGGGAGCAATGAGCAGTTCTTC
NA	TRBV7-8	TRBJ2-6	few	CASSRSRTSGANVLTF	TGTGCCAGCAGCCGATCCCGAACCTCTGGGGCCAACGTCCTGACTTTC
NA	TRBV20-1	TRBJ2-7	NA	CSARDDYEQYF	TGCAGTGCTAGGGACGACTACGAGCAGTACTTC
NA	TRBV5-4	TRBJ2-5	NA	CASSPQAGNNQETQYF	TGTGCCAGCAGCCCCCAGGCGGGGAATAACCAAGAGACCCAGTACTTC
NA	TRBV10-3	TRBJ2-3	NA	CAISAPGEGTDTQYF	TGTGCCATCAGTGCCCCGGGGGAGGGCACAGATACGCAGTATTTT
NA	TRBV24-1	TRBJ2-1	NA	CATSDSQDREGEQFF	TGTGCCACCAGTGATTCTCAGGACAGGGAGGGTGAGCAGTTCTTC
NA	TRBV7-9	TRBJ1-1	many	CASSPLGGENTEAFF	TGTGCCAGCAGCCCCCTGGGAGGGGAGAACACTGAAGCTTTCTTT
NA	TRBV6-5	TRBJ1-1	NA	CASSTIGDTEAFF	TGTGCCAGCAGTACGATCGGGGACACTGAAGCTTTCTTT
TRBD2	TRBV11-2	TRBJ2-1	few	CASSTWTSHSYNEQFF	TGTGCCAGCAGCACCTGGACTAGCCATTCCTACAATGAGCAGTTCTTC
NA	TRBV27	TRBJ1-1	NA	CASSPKGAEAFF	TGTGCCAGCAGCCCGAAGGGGGCTGAAGCTTTCTTT
TRBD1	TRBV28	TRBJ1-5	few	CASRPGTGGRGNQPQHF	TGTGCCAGCAGGCCCGGGACAGGGGGCAGGGGCAATCAGCCCCAGCATTTT
TRBD2	TRBV18	TRBJ2-3	few	CASSPPAGGMVDTQYF	TGTGCCAGCTCACCACCGGCGGGAGGTATGGTAGATACGCAGTATTTT
NA	TRBV7-6	TRBJ2-2	NA	CASSSVASSAPNTGELFF	TGTGCCAGCAGCTCAGTAGCGTCCTCAGCTCCGAACACCGGGGAGCTGTTTTTT
TRBD2	TRBV7-2	TRBJ2-1	few	CASSLGAGAGYNEQFF	TGTGCCAGCAGCTTAGGGGCGGGAGCGGGCTACAATGAGCAGTTCTTC
TRBD1	TRBV27	TRBJ1-5	many	CASRELQGADNQPQHF	TGTGCCAGCAGGGAACTCCAGGGGGCTGACAATCAGCCCCAGCATTTT
TRBD2	TRBV20-1	TRBJ2-1	NA	CSAPKQTGTSGAREQFF	TGCAGTGCACCCAAACAGACCGGGACTAGCGGAGCAAGGGAGCAGTTCTTC
NA	TRBV5-6	TRBJ1-1	many	CASSQVPGTLANTEAFF	TGTGCCAGCAGCCAAGTTCCAGGGACGTTAGCGAACACTGAAGCTTTCTTT
NA	TRBV5-1	TRBJ1-1	many	CASSLGTDWRGTEAFF	TGCGCCAGCAGCTTGGGTACAGACTGGCGAGGGACTGAAGCTTTCTTT
TRBD2	TRBV4-3	TRBJ2-3	NA	CASSQDETSGGPPSTDTQYF	TGCGCCAGCAGCCAAGATGAGACTAGCGGGGGGCCTCCGAGCACAGATACGCAGTATTTT
NA	TRBV7-9	TRBJ2-1	NA	CASSLAKGGHNEQFF	TGTGCCAGCAGCTTAGCGAAAGGCGGACATAATGAGCAGTTCTTC